The clone carrying this T cell receptor (beta chain) was seen a handful of times. The antigen is not known. These data are taken from a study of CD8 T cells in Susac syndrome. An amount of RNA that ranged from roughly 0.45 to 1 ug was reverse transcribed with random hexamers. TCRdb recomputed calls from the immunoSEQ multiplex PCR reads with MiXCR, one row per CDR3 protein. This sample has a few hundred thousand distinct CDR3 sequences, with 95% found just once. Germline CDR1 SGHDN, CDR2 FVKESK. Trimming shortened V by 1 base and J by 4 bases, and 4 bases separated the two germline ends. The CDR3 is 12 residues long. General study results and limits: Acknowledgment was made by the study that its TCR sequencing and HLA analysis involved a relatively small number of individuals.

The multiple sclerosis controls, all treatment-naive patients, had relapsing-remitting disease that was stable or active. This TCR derives from a human donor with multiple sclerosis. The sample comprised CD4+ T cells from PBMCs. The chain couples TRBV14 to TRBJ1-1; D ambiguous. DNA of the CDR3: TGTGCCAGCAGCCAAGTCAGCACTGAAGCTTTCTTT. Translation: CASSQVSTEAFF.